These 28 T cell receptor beta chains came from one sample sequenced in a study of blood T cell repertoires in COVID-19. The repertoire was sequenced with immunoSEQ multiplex PCR; TCRdb's copy has only in-frame clones and lacks some. In the table there are hundreds of thousands of clones, over 75% of which are singletons. Sequencing input: peripheral blood. These receptors originate from a man older than 75 with acute or convalescent COVID-19.

V and J are TRBV7-9 and TRBJ1-4; a weak D match, TRBD1 (6 bases). The CDR3 is made up of 14 amino acids. Germline lookup yields CDR1 SEHNR and CDR2 FQNEAQ (reference sequence). Trimming removed 2 bases at V and 8 bases at J, with 12 bases between. CDR3 sequence (DNA): TGTGCCAGCAGCTTAACACAGGGTGGCGAAAAACTGTTTTTT. Protein product: CASSLTQGGEKLFF.

The chain joins TRBV2 to TRBJ1-6, with TRBD1 matching over 7 bases. Germline CDR1 SNHLY, CDR2 FYNNEI. The V and J ends lost 6 bases and 8 bases, in that order; junction bases with no gene match: 7. This CDR3 is built from 14 residues. CDR3 in DNA: TGTGCCAGCAGGAGACAGGGAGTCGATTCACCCCTCCACTTT. Residues: CASRRQGVDSPLHF. The whole variable domain, remainder taken from reference TRBV2 and TRBJ1-6, is EPEVTQTPSHQVTQMGQEVILRCVPISNHLYFYWYRQILGQKVEFLVSFYNNEISEKSEIFDDQFSVERPDGSNFTLKIRSTKLEDSAMYFCASRRQGVDSPLHFGNGTRLTVT.

This sequence joins TRBV7-6 and TRBJ1-1; D perhaps matches TRBD1 (6 bases). This CDR3 has 17 residues. CDR1 and CDR2 (germline): SGHVS, FNYEAQ. V lost 5 bases and J 3 bases, leaving 22 bases between the germline ends. The CDR3 reads CASSLPTQGGGDTEAFF. Written as DNA, the CDR3 is TGTGCCAGCAGCCTACCGACACAGGGTGGGGGGGACACTGAAGCTTTCTTT.

The chain is built from TRBV2 and TRBJ1-4; the match to TRBD1 covers 8 bases. Germline V CDR1 and CDR2: SNHLY, FYNNEI. V was clipped by 5 bases and J by 10 bases; unmatched bases: 3. The CDR3 is made up of 12 amino acids. The CDR3 protein is CASSFQGAKLFF. The CDR3 DNA follows: TGTGCCAGCAGTTTCCAGGGGGCAAAACTGTTTTTT.

This clone was recorded only once. The gene calls are TRBV6-6 and TRBJ2-5; maybe TRBD2 (5 bases). V dropped 5 bases and J dropped 5 bases, with 12 bases sitting between them. From germline, CDR1 is MNHNY and CDR2 SVGAGI (reference sequence). The CDR3 is 13 amino acids. CDR3 amino acids: CASSNARGETQYF. Written as DNA, the CDR3 is TGTGCCAGCAGTAACGCTAGAGGGGAGACCCAGTACTTC.

This clone was found a few times. V gene TRBV7-2 combines with J gene TRBJ2-1; 9 nucleotides match TRBD1. The V gene's germline CDR1 is SGHTA and CDR2 FQGNSA. The CDR3 sequence is 17 residues long. V was clipped by 5 bases and J by 6 bases; unmatched bases: 14. The CDR3 sequence: CASSHLTGTGTPNEQFF. The CDR3 DNA follows: TGTGCCAGCAGCCATTTAACAGGGACAGGGACGCCCAATGAGCAGTTCTTC.

The chain combines TRBV6-2 or TRBV6-3 with TRBJ2-1; TRBD2 aligns across 12 bases. The CDR3 has 16 amino acids. Trimming cost V 5 bases and J 3 bases; bases outside gene matches: 5. Germline assignment: CDR1 MNHEY and CDR2 SVGEGT. This CDR3 reads CASSRLAGVLYNEQFF. CDR3 coding DNA: TGTGCCAGCAGTCGACTAGCGGGAGTACTCTACAATGAGCAGTTCTTC.

The chain links TRBV28 to TRBJ1-4; 8 nucleotides line up with TRBD1. The CDR3 length is 13 residues. The ends lost 6 bases at V and 10 bases at J; junction bases unmatched: 7. CDR1 and CDR2 (germline): MDHEN, SYDVKM. This CDR3 reads CASRLQGAVKLFF. CDR3 nucleotides: TGTGCCAGCAGGCTGCAGGGGGCGGTAAAACTGTTTTTT.

The chain employs TRBV7-9 and TRBJ2-3; D might be TRBD1 (7 bases). The V gene lost 2 bases and the J gene lost 0 bases, with 12 bases spanning the gap. Germline CDR1 SEHNR, CDR2 FQNEAQ (reference sequence). The CDR3 is 16 residues long. CDR3 region: CASSLRQGGSTDTQYF. The CDR3 nucleotides are TGTGCCAGCAGCTTAAGACAGGGAGGTAGCACAGATACGCAGTATTTT.

This sequence joins TRBV4-2 and TRBJ2-4; D might be TRBD2 (6 bases). The CDR3 has 19 residues. V was trimmed by 0 bases and J by 0 bases, leaving 18 bases between them. The germline V gene encodes CDR1 LGHNA and CDR2 YNFKEQ. Written as DNA, the CDR3 is TGTGCCAGCAGCCAAGACCTTCCGGGACTCATACTAGCCAAAAACATTCAGTACTTC. Its translation: CASSQDLPGLILAKNIQYF.

The sample holds one count of this clone. The chain is built from TRBV24-1 and TRBJ2-7, with a tentative D call TRBD1 (5 bases). The CDR3 is 13 amino acids. The V and J ends lost 12 bases and 4 bases respectively, with 18 bases between them. Germline values: CDR1 KGHDR, CDR2 SFDVKD. The DNA of the CDR3 is TGTGCCTCTCCGAATCCAGGGTTATACGAGCAGTACGTC. This codes for CASPNPGLYEQYV.

Comment on this clone: A junction boundary mismatches the germline segment, possibly from a read error. The chain combines TRBV18 with TRBJ1-2; D not certain. CDR1 is KGHSH and CDR2 is LQKENI in the germline V gene. The CDR3 extends over 15 amino acids. The chain's CDR3 is CASSAPIGDDYGYTF. Written as DNA, the CDR3 is TGTGCCAGCTCAGCACCCATAGGAGATGACTATGGCTACACCTTC.

CDR3 sequence reads: CASSLRTSNTGELFF. The CDR3 DNA reads as TGTGCCAGCAGCTTAAGGACTAGCAACACCGGGGAGCTGTTTTTT. V usage is TRBV7-2 and J usage is TRBJ2-2, with 8 bases lining up with TRBD2. Per the germline V gene, CDR1 is SGHTA and CDR2 is FQGNSA. Trimming took 2 bases from V and 2 from J; bases not matched to a gene: 1. The CDR3 consists of 15 residues.

This rearrangement joins TRBV7-2 to TRBJ1-4; weak D call: TRBD1 (5 bases). This CDR3 region has 14 residues. CDR1 is SGHTA and CDR2 is FQGNSA in the germline V gene. Between the trimmed V and J ends, which lost 0 bases and 8 bases, there was a span of 10 bases. This CDR3 is CASSLAGAREKLFF. CDR3 sequence (DNA): TGTGCCAGCAGCTTAGCAGGGGCACGGGAAAAACTGTTTTTT.

This chain uses TRBV15 with TRBJ2-7; 8 bases match TRBD1. This CDR3 has 15 amino acids. J was trimmed by 1 base and V by 0 bases; bases with no gene match: 2. The germline CDR1 and CDR2 sequences are LNHNV and YYDKDF (reference sequence). CDR3 sequence reads: CATSREGTGSYEQYF. In DNA, the CDR3 is TGTGCCACCAGCAGAGAAGGGACAGGATCCTACGAGCAGTACTTC.

The rearrangement links TRBV19 to TRBJ1-4, with 9 bases identical to TRBD1. Germline CDR1 is LNHDA and CDR2 is SQIVND (reference sequence). CDR3 size: 17 residues. The trim removed 4 bases at V and 0 bases at J, leaving 6 bases unmatched. The CDR3 nucleotides read TGTGCCAGTAGTAAGGGACAGGGCACCTCAACTAATGAAAAACTGTTTTTT. It yields the protein CASSKGQGTSTNEKLFF.

This chain joins TRBV28 and TRBJ2-5; TRBD2 matches at 7 bases. Per germline, CDR1 MDHEN and CDR2 SYDVKM. Trimming at V came to 2 bases and at J to 5 bases, leaving 14 bases not matched to a gene. CDR3 length equals 17 residues. CDR3 nucleotide sequence: TGTGCCAGCAGTTTAGGGGAGGTAGCGGGCCTAGGGGAGACCCAGTACTTC. This encodes CASSLGEVAGLGETQYF.

The chain carries TRBV7-2 and TRBJ2-7; 9 nucleotides match TRBD2. This CDR3 contains 17 residues. Germline V gene lookup returns CDR1 SGHTA and CDR2 FQGNSA. V lost 0 bases and J lost 2; bases outside the gene matches: 8. The chain's CDR3 is CASSLARLSGRAYEQYF. CDR3 DNA sequence: TGTGCCAGCAGCTTAGCACGCCTTAGCGGGAGAGCCTACGAGCAGTACTTC.

The chain carries TRBV2 and TRBJ1-2; D is undetermined. V lost 7 bases and J 3 bases, leaving 12 bases between the germline ends. Germline CDR1 SNHLY, CDR2 FYNNEI. The CDR3 runs to 13 residues. The CDR3 DNA sequence: TGTGCCAGCAATGAGGGAGTAGACTATGGCTACACCTTC. Its translation: CASNEGVDYGYTF.

This clone was seen only once. The J gene is TRBJ1-2, the V gene TRBV6-1; possibly TRBD1 for D (5 bases). Trimming took off 2 bases at V and 8 bases at J, with 12 bases between the two ends. Germline V gene lookup returns CDR1 MNHNS and CDR2 SASEGT. This CDR3 spans 13 amino acids. DNA of the CDR3: TGTGCCAGCAGTGAACAGAGACAGAAGGGCTACACCTTC. Amino acid sequence: CASSEQRQKGYTF.

The CDR3 DNA is TGCGCCAGCAGTGACCCCGGGACAGGGAATGAAAAACTGTTTTTT. Translation: CASSDPGTGNEKLFF. The chain carries TRBV4-1 and TRBJ1-4; 9 positions agree with TRBD1. CDR3 length: 15 residues. The V and J ends lost 6 bases and 5 bases, in that order; junction bases with no gene match: 7. Germline V gene lookup returns CDR1 MGHRA and CDR2 YSYEKL.

The chain employs TRBV6-5 and TRBJ2-2, with TRBD1 as a possible D gene (6 bases). Trimming took 1 base from V and 6 from J, leaving 15 bases between them. The CDR3 length is 16 residues. Germline CDR1 MNHEY, CDR2 SVGAGI. Here the CDR3 DNA reads TGTGCCAGCAGTTACTTGGGGGACATAGTTGCCGGGGAGCTGTTTTTT. This codes for CASSYLGDIVAGELFF.

The chain links TRBV9 to TRBJ2-7; 11 bases align to TRBD2. The CDR3 totals 15 residues. The germline CDR1 and CDR2 sequences are SGDLS and YYNGEE. J was trimmed by 3 bases and V by 4 bases; bases with no gene match: 6. The CDR3, as DNA: TGTGCCAGCAGCATGGGGACTAGCGGATACTACGAGCAGTACTTC. Translating it yields CASSMGTSGYYEQYF.

This sequence joins TRBV3-1 (or the pseudogene TRBV3-2) and TRBJ2-4; possibly TRBD2 for D (5 bases). Germline V gene sequence: CDR1 LGHDT, CDR2 YNNKEL (reference sequence). This CDR3 has 17 residues. The V end lost 2 bases, the J end lost 1 base, and 15 bases lay between the germline ends. CDR3 DNA sequence: TGTGCCAGCAGCCAACGTAGTTCCGGGGAGGCCAAAAACATTCAGTACTTC. Translation gives CASSQRSSGEAKNIQYF.

The genes are TRBV19 and TRBJ1-2, with TRBD1 matching 8 bases. Germline CDR1 LNHDA, CDR2 SQIVND (reference sequence). V shed 8 bases, J shed 4 bases, and the junction held 9 bases outside the gene matches. The length of the CDR3 is 14 residues. Here the CDR3 DNA reads TGTGCCAGTCAGGGGGCGGCTCGCCTCTATGGCTACACCTTC. As protein: CASQGAARLYGYTF.

This clone appeared once. The chain is built from TRBV7-2 and TRBJ1-4, with 9 bases matching TRBD1. This CDR3 spans 15 amino acids. From germline, CDR1 is SGHTA and CDR2 FQGNSA. The V gene end was trimmed by 5 bases and the J gene end by 8 bases; junction bases not matched to a gene: 9. The CDR3 protein is CASSVPQGAGEKLFF. The DNA of the CDR3 is TGTGCCAGCAGCGTCCCACAGGGGGCGGGGGAAAAACTGTTTTTT.

The genes are TRBV24-1 and TRBJ2-2; tentative D call: TRBD1 (5 bases). The CDR3 length is 14 residues. CDR1 and CDR2 from the germline V gene are KGHDR and SFDVKD. V lost 9 bases to trimming and J lost 0 bases, with 10 bases between them. The CDR3 sequence: CATGWGANTGELFF. CDR3 in DNA: TGTGCCACCGGGTGGGGCGCGAACACCGGGGAGCTGTTTTTT.

The gene calls are TRBV10-3 and TRBJ1-2; TRBD1 is a possible D gene (5 bases). CDR1 is ENHRY and CDR2 is SYGVKD in the germline V gene. The CDR3 contains 13 residues. V was clipped by 5 bases and J by 6 bases, with 13 bases between them. For the CDR3, the DNA is TGTGCCATCAGTAGCGGGGGGGAAGATGGCTACACCTTC. Amino acid sequence: CAISSGGEDGYTF.